This T cell receptor beta chain is from a study of blood T cells in healthy people across ages. Regarding the study as a whole: When set beside aged donors, long-lived donors presented more naive CD4+ cells and higher diversity. Unsorted PBMCs ruled out conclusive naive versus antigen-experienced comparison.

This clonotype was detected ten times or more. The antigen is undetermined. This CDR3 has 15 residues. V was clipped by 3 bases and J by 0 bases, with 11 bases between them. The germline V gene has CDR1 SGHRS and CDR2 YFSETQ. Then a second PCR, running about 6 to 12 cycles, was carried out with a sample-barcoded 5' primer and a J-beta primer mix. Every cDNA molecule carried a tag from a template-switch adaptor bearing 12 random nucleotides. TCRdb independently ran MiXCR on the 5' RACE reads; one entry per CDR3 protein. Among some 700,000 distinct CDR3 sequences listed, 22% were seen once. Sequenced input: blood. The receptor was derived from a man aged 65 to 85 in good health. This chain connects TRBV5-1 to TRBJ2-3, with a tentative D call TRBD2 (5 bases). Here the CDR3 DNA reads TGCGCCAGCAGCTGGGCCGGGGTTAGCACAGATACGCAGTATTTT. It is translated as CASSWAGVSTDTQYF.